Presented here are 3 T cell receptor beta chains from one specimen sequenced in a study of blood T cell repertoires in COVID-19. Method: immunoSEQ multiplex PCR; TCRdb's copy keeps in-frame clones and lacks some. The sample has roughly 310,000 clones, roughly 90% seen once; the top ten hold roughly 2.6%. Sequencing was carried out using PBMCs or T cells enriched from blood (not recorded which). These receptors came from a man aged 60 to 69 who had recovered from COVID-19.

This chain links TRBV30 with TRBJ2-2; D is ambiguous. Germline CDR1 and CDR2: GTSNPN and SVGIG (reference sequence). Trimming took off 0 bases at V and 4 bases at J, with 9 bases between the two ends. CDR3 length: 14 amino acids. DNA for the CDR3: TGTGCCTGGAGTGTACTGAGTTTCACCGGGGAGCTGTTTTTT. Encoded protein: CAWSVLSFTGELFF.

V is TRBV19 and J is TRBJ2-7, with D possibly TRBD1 on 6 matching bases. The germline gives CDR1 LNHDA, CDR2 SQIVND (reference sequence). This CDR3 spans 13 amino acids. Trimming left V 1 base short and J 4 bases short, with 8 bases between. CDR3 in DNA: TGTGCCAGTAGTATAGTAACAGGGTACGAGCAGTACTTC. Translation gives CASSIVTGYEQYF.

CDR3 amino acids: CASSTSGGALYQETQYF. In DNA form, the CDR3 reads TGTGCCAGCAGTACCTCCGGGGGGGCCTTGTACCAAGAGACCCAGTACTTC. The chain links TRBV6-2 or TRBV6-3 to TRBJ2-5; TRBD2 matches 8 bases. There are 17 residues in the CDR3. J gave up 0 bases and V 5 bases, and 11 bases lay outside the gene matches. Germline-derived CDR1 and CDR2 are MNHEY and SVGEGT.